The subject of this entry is one T cell receptor (beta chain). Its antigen remains undetermined. There are no base qualities to consult, and no much larger clone falls within one base. The CDR3 runs 14 amino acids, cysteine and phenylalanine included. Left in the record is the CDR3 DNA by itself, 42 bases read in frame from the first base. The germline V gene yields SGHTA for CDR1 and FQGNSA for CDR2. The junction shows trimming of 2 bases on V and 4 bases on J, and the gene matches do not reach 1 base of it. This entry is derived from a study of PD-1 blockade in classical Hodgkin lymphoma (dated by TCRdb to 2019 to 2021). Context from the whole study: Nivolumab dosing was 3 mg/kg intravenously every 2 weeks, continuing until either disease progression or unacceptable toxicity. A peripheral blood immune signature of response to PD-1 blockade in classical Hodgkin lymphoma was defined using TCR beta sequencing and CyTOF.

Reading the label with the study, this specimen's time point is: cycle 1 day 1 (C1D1), immediately before nivolumab initiation. Relapse after autologous stem cell transplantation had occurred in all trial patients, and cohorts A, B and C were distinguished by prior brentuximab vedotin exposure. The trial cohort included 55 to 65 patients with relapsed/refractory classical Hodgkin lymphoma, and each patient had a best overall response of complete response, partial response or progressive disease. Single-agent nivolumab was administered to trial patients in the multi-cohort phase II CheckMate 205 trial. An independent review committee assessed best overall response by applying the 2007 International Working Group response criteria. PBMCs from the trial were collected at three points: immediately before nivolumab initiation (C1D1), and during therapy at cycle 2 day 1 and cycle 4 day 1. Peripheral blood was collected in 8 mL Vacutainer Cell Preparation Tubes, from which PBMCs were isolated by centrifugation and then cryopreserved.

The Qiagen DNeasy kit was used to extract genomic DNA both from unsorted PBMCs and from the negatively selected CD4+ and CD8+ fractions. Using primers that anneal to V and J segments, immunoSEQ multiplex PCR amplified the TCR beta CDR3 regions. A synthetic immune receptor repertoire was used to minimize amplification bias, and any remaining bias was removed computationally after sequencing. Regarding the original processing steps: Custom Python scripts were used to quantify repertoire diversity as the Shannon entropy index. Unsorted, CD4+ and CD8+ repertoires were analyzed separately, except in combined analyses where CD4+ and CD8+ sequences were merged in silico. Clonal expansion was defined as a frequency increase of at least 2-fold after treatment compared with C1D1, and clones undetected at baseline were assigned a pseudocount of 0.5. Singleton clones were defined as clones with 0 or 1 copy at C1D1, and non-singleton clones were defined as clones with 2 or more copies. Clones expanded in unsorted samples were annotated as CD4+, CD8+ or unknown by matching protein sequences in sorted samples from the same patient. Diversity changes from C1D1 to C4D1 were tested in paired samples using Wilcoxon tests. TCRdb limited this immuneACCESS table to in-frame rearrangements with V and J called. A share of clones is missing; checked studies link under half to unresolved V genes, and the rest is unexplained. The V and J calls and clone size were taken over from that table, and D and trimming were inferred from the DNA. The sample yields about 21,000 clones; 74% were counted once. The ten largest clonotypes hold 20% to 25% of the sample.

Overall study outcomes, separate from this receptor: Lower diversity was observed in patients in whom nivolumab was started less than 1 year after ASCT, and these patients were excluded from later analyses so that confounding by immune reconstitution would be avoided. Among trial patients, those achieving complete response had baseline diversity similar to that of newly diagnosed patients, while diversity was significantly lower in partial responders and progressors. Only a single clinical trial cohort was studied, and what caused the repertoire differences, possibly disease activity or prior therapy, remained undefined. By C4D1, a significant rise was seen in CD4+ TCR diversity but not in CD8+ TCR diversity (p=0.0027 vs p=0.16), and the rise was most apparent among complete responders (p=0.02). Baseline TCR diversity was reported to be lower in newly diagnosed patients than in healthy donors and to be lower still in relapsed/refractory patients.

The receptor chain draws on TRBV7-2 and TRBJ2-7; 11 bases in the middle match TRBD2. This receptor was obtained from a human donor with classical Hodgkin lymphoma. This specimen consisted of peripheral blood mononuclear cells (PBMCs), obtained at baseline. The CDR3 sequence is CASSLLAGGYEQYF. Here is the DNA: TGTGCCAGCAGCTTACTAGCGGGGGGATACGAGCAGTACTTC.